This T cell receptor beta chain is from a study of cytomegalovirus exposure and HLA in healthy donors (dated by TCRdb to 2017 to 2019). With regard to the full study: According to a later analysis, one platform produced both the approximately 110 validation repertoires and the roughly 650 repertoires of the first cohort. A separate validation cohort of about 110 different subjects was used in addition to the approximately 610-subject first cohort. To predict cytomegalovirus infection status, the study brought together high-throughput TCR immunosequencing, statistical association of individual TCRs with disease status, and machine learning. The study aimed to test whether signatures of past pathogen exposure could be identified by cataloging public T cell receptors. Here is what the overall study found, with its caveats: According to the authors, the approach could potentially be generalized to other disease states and immunological phenotypes. While some public TCRs were present in many individuals, most TCR sequences turned up only very rarely across donors. A later analysis found that TCRs clustered in the first cohort also tended to co-occur in the 110 or so validation repertoires, with 94% of cluster scores above 0. A later analysis lacked HLA typing for the validation cohort, so it scored co-occurrence in that cohort across all 110 or so repertoires. A few of the identified cytomegalovirus-associated TCR beta chains were confirmed in vitro to be specific for cytomegalovirus antigens. Cytomegalovirus status was reported to be diagnosed by the classifier with high specificity and sensitivity in both the original and validation cohorts. In the study, 164 TCR beta chains were listed as associated with cytomegalovirus.

The CDR3, from cysteine to phenylalanine, totals 17 residues. The kept DNA is CDR3 alone, 51 bases in frame from the first base. CDR1 and CDR2, looked up from the germline V gene, are SNHLY and FYNNEI. The junction shows trimming of 6 bases on V and 4 bases on J, and the gene matches do not reach 10 bases of it. Receptor amplification or capture employed the immunoSEQ multiplex PCR assay. The study's own analysis went as follows. A statistical classification framework was built to diagnose cytomegalovirus status from the catalog of TCR beta chain sequences. In TCRdb, the immuneACCESS table is reduced to in-frame sequences with V and J assigned. These tables do not hold every clone; where another copy was compared, an unresolved V gene accounts for under half, and the others remain unexplained. The V and J calls and clone size are taken from that table; D and trimming were inferred from the DNA. This sample comprises approximately 270,000 clones, more than 85% of them detected only once. The ten largest clonotypes hold 12% of the sample.

This clone has only one observation. Its target antigen remains unknown. Per-nucleotide qualities are absent, and no much larger clonotype sits a single base away. Separate from the approximately 690-subject first cohort, the validation cohort of roughly 130 subjects was the group to which the donors belonged. The chain employs TRBV2 and TRBJ2-1; TRBD2 aligns with 12 central bases. This receptor was identified in a man between 18 and 35 years old in good health and CMV-seropositive. The sequenced sample was PBMCs. Here the CDR3 is given as CASSQRLAGVGYNEQFF. The sequence in DNA is TGTGCCAGCAGCCAGAGACTAGCGGGAGTGGGATACAATGAGCAGTTCTTC.